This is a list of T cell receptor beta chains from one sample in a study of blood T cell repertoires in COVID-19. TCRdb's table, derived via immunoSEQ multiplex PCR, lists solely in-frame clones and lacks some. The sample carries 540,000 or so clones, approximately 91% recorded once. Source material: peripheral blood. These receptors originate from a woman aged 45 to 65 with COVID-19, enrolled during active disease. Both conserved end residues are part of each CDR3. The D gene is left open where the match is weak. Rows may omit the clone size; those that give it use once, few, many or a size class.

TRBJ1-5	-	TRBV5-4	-	CASSFGNQPQHF	TGTGCCAGCAGCTTCGGCAATCAGCCCCAGCATTTT
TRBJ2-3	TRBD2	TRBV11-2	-	CASSSREGPTDTQYF	TGTGCCAGCAGCTCAAGGGAGGGGCCCACAGATACGCAGTATTTT
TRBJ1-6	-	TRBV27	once	CASSPRQALPLHF	TGTGCCAGCAGTCCCCGACAGGCCTTACCCCTCCACTTT
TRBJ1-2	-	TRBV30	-	CAWRQAPDGYTF	TGTGCCTGGAGACAGGCCCCGGATGGCTACACCTTC
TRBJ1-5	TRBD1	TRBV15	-	CATSRAQGDNQPQHF	TGTGCCACCAGCAGGGCCCAGGGGGACAATCAGCCCCAGCATTTT
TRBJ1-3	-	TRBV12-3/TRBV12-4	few	CASSPGGGNTIYF	TGTGCCAGCAGTCCTGGCGGAGGAAACACCATATATTTT
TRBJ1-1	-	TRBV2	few	CASSQDKLPPLNTEAFF	TGTGCCAGCAGTCAGGACAAACTGCCTCCTCTGAACACTGAAGCTTTCTTT
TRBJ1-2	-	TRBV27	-	CASSLSGGSYYGYTF	TGTGCCAGCAGTTTATCAGGAGGGAGTTACTATGGCTACACCTTC
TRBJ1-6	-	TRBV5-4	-	CASSLEQGNSPLHF	TGTGCCAGCAGCTTGGAGCAGGGTAATTCACCCCTCCACTTT
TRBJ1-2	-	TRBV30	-	CAWSPSGFYGYTF	TGTGCCTGGAGTCCCTCGGGGTTCTATGGCTACACCTTC
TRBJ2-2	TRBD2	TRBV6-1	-	CASTRTSSQGELFF	TGTGCCAGCACCCGGACTAGCTCCCAGGGGGAGCTGTTTTTT
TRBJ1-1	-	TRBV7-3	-	CASSSKQGSSLEAFF	TGTGCCAGCAGCAGTAAACAGGGAAGTAGCCTTGAAGCTTTCTTT
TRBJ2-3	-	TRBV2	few	CASSGESTDTQYF	TGTGCCAGCAGCGGGGAGAGCACAGATACGCAGTATTTT
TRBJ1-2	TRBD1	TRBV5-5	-	CASSETGYGYTF	TGTGCCAGCAGCGAGACAGGGTATGGCTACACCTTC
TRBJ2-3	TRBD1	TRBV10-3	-	CAISESKGASTDTQYF	TGTGCCATCAGTGAGTCGAAGGGGGCCAGCACAGATACGCAGTATTTT
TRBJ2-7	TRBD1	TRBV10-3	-	CAISEDRATYEQYF	TGTGCCATCAGTGAAGACAGGGCCACCTACGAGCAGTACTTC
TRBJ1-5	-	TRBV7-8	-	CASSLATGSNQPQHF	TGTGCCAGCAGCTTAGCAACAGGGAGCAATCAGCCCCAGCATTTT
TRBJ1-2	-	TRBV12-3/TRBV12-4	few	CASSLASGHGYTF	TGTGCCAGCAGTTTAGCGTCAGGGCACGGCTACACCTTC
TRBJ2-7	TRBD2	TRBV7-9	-	CASSPPGLAIREQYF	TGTGCCAGCAGCCCCCCGGGACTAGCTATTCGGGAGCAGTACTTC
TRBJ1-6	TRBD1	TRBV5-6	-	CASSTRDRYSPLHF	TGTGCCAGCAGCACCAGGGACAGGTATTCACCCCTCCACTTT
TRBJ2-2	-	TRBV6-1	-	CASRDRNTGELFF	TGTGCCAGCAGGGACAGGAACACCGGGGAGCTGTTTTTT
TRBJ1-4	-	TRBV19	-	CASSKGSTNEKLFF	TGTGCCAGTAGTAAGGGGTCAACTAATGAAAAACTGTTTTTT
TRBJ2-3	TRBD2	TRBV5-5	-	CASSYGRTSGGQGTQYF	TGTGCCAGCAGTTATGGGAGAACTAGCGGGGGGCAGGGTACGCAGTATTTT
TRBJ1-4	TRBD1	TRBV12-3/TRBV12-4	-	CASSLGTAEKLFF	TGTGCCAGCAGTTTGGGGACAGCTGAAAAACTGTTTTTT
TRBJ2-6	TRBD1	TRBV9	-	CASSFTGTGDVLTF	TGTGCCAGCAGCTTTACCGGGACAGGAGACGTCCTGACTTTC
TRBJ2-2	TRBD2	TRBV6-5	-	CASKVGGRTGELFF	TGTGCCAGCAAAGTGGGAGGGAGGACCGGGGAGCTGTTTTTT
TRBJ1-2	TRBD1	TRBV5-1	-	CASSLEGTGNGYTF	TGCGCCAGCAGCTTGGAGGGGACAGGGAATGGCTACACCTTC
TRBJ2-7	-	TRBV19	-	CATSATRGGYEQYF	TGTGCCACCTCAGCTACCAGAGGAGGCTACGAGCAGTACTTC
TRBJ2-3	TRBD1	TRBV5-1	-	CASRTYWTGVADTQYF	TGCGCCAGCAGAACTTATTGGACAGGGGTGGCAGATACGCAGTATTTT
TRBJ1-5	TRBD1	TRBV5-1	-	CASSPRQGDQPQHF	TGCGCCAGCAGCCCACGACAGGGGGATCAGCCCCAGCATTTT
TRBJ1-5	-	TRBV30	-	CAWSRRAGGGPQHF	TGTGCCTGGAGCCGACGGGCCGGAGGTGGGCCCCAGCATTTT
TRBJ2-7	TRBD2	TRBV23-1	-	CASSQSGLAGEAHEQYF	TGCGCCAGCAGTCAATCGGGACTAGCGGGGGAGGCCCACGAGCAGTACTTC
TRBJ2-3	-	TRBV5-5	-	CASSPRSVSTDTQYF	TGTGCCAGCAGCCCGAGAAGTGTGAGCACAGATACGCAGTATTTT
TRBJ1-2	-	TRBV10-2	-	CASSEEGGRPDTF	TGCGCCAGCAGTGAGGAGGGGGGGCGGCCTGACACCTTC
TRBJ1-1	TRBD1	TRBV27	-	CASIQDRVNTEAFF	TGTGCCAGCATCCAGGACAGGGTGAACACTGAAGCTTTCTTT
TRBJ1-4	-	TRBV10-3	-	CAIRASSRKVEKLFF	TGTGCCATCAGGGCATCAAGCAGGAAAGTGGAAAAACTGTTTTTT
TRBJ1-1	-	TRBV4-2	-	CASRLSEDTEAFF	TGTGCCAGCCGTCTCTCGGAGGACACTGAAGCTTTCTTT
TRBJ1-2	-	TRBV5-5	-	CASRSGVGYTF	TGTGCCAGCAGATCAGGGGTCGGCTACACCTTC
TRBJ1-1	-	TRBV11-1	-	CASRHPQNTEAFF	TGTGCCAGCAGACACCCCCAGAACACTGAAGCTTTCTTT